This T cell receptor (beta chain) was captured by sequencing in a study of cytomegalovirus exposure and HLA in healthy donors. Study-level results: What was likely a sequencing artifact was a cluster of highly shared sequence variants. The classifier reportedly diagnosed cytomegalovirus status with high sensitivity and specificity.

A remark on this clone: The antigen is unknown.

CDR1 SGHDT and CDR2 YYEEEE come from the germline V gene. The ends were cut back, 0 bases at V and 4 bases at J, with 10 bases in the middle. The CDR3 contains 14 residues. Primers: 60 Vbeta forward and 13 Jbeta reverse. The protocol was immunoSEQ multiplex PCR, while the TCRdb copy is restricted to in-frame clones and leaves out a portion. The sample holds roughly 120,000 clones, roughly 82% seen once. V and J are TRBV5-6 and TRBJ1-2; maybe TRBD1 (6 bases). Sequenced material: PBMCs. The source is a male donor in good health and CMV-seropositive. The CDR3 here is CASSLADRTYGYTF. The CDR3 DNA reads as TGTGCCAGCAGCTTGGCCGACAGGACCTATGGCTACACCTTC.